These T cell receptor beta chains were read from a single sample in a study of tumor-infiltrating lymphocytes in primary liver carcinoma. TCRdb analysed the multiplex PCR reads with MiXCR anew, one entry per CDR3 protein. The sample records tens of thousands of distinct CDR3 sequences, 60% to 75% being singletons. Sequencing was done on a sample of liver tumor tissue from sampling region 1. These receptor sequences come from a man aged 40-55 years with primary liver carcinoma and hepatitis B virus infection. Both conserved end residues are part of each CDR3. The order of the fields is J gene, V gene, CDR3 protein.

TRBJ2-3,TRBV11-2,CASSLEGQAWADMQYF
TRBJ2-2,TRBV6-1,CASSFRQNTGELFF
TRBJ2-1,TRBV6-1,CASSEALVHGNNEQFF
TRBJ2-1,TRBV4-2,CASSQEVRGGYNVQFF
TRBJ1-4,TRBV7-9,CASSFGLDRVGEKLFF
TRBJ2-3,TRBV6-5,CASHEGNMQYF
TRBJ2-5,TRBV6-1,CASSGVQETQYF
TRBJ1-5,TRBV2,CANSGHWGTGPYQPQHF
TRBJ2-3,TRBV6-5,CSSSLSGERDTDTQYF
TRBJ1-6,TRBV6-1,CASPQASGNSPLYF
TRBJ1-2,TRBV12-3/TRBV12-4,CASNKDRKAGYTF
TRBJ2-3,TRBV24-1,CATSDPLGSDTDTQYF
TRBJ2-3,TRBV6-5,CASSYYRASGTTDTQYF
TRBJ2-7,TRBV29-1,CSFESRGRITGVEDEQYF
TRBJ2-1,TRBV10-1,CARSDRSPYNEQFF
TRBJ2-5,TRBV4-1,CPSSQNRGQETQYF
TRBJ1-6,TRBV11-2,CASILQSSCNSPLRF
TRBJ2-1,TRBV6-1,CASSDLGGGDGQFF
TRBJ2-1,TRBV11-1,CASSFGHGQAVTSYNEQFF
TRBJ2-7,TRBV6-5,CASSYGQGADYEEYF
TRBJ2-1,TRBV12-3/TRBV12-4,CASRTDKGNEQFF
TRBJ1-2,TRBV6-6,CASRPPTRGYTF
TRBJ2-7,TRBV11-2,CANSLTDIAYEKYF
TRBJ2-7,TRBV14,CASGQDNSYEQYF
TRBJ2-7,TRBV29-1,CSVRIAGGPNEQYF